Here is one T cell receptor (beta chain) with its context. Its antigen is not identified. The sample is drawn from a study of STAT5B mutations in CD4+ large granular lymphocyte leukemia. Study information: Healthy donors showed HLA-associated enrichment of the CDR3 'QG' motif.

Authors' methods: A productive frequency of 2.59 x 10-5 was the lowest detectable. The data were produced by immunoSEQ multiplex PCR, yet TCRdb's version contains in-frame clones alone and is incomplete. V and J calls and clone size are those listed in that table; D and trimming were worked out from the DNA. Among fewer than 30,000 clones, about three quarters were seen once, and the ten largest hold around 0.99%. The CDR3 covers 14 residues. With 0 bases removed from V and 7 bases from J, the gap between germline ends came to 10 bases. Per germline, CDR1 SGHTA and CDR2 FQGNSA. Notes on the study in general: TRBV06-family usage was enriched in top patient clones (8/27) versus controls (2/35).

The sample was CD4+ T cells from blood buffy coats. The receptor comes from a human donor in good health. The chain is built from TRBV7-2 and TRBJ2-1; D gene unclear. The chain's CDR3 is CASSLALAPNEQFF. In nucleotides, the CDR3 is TGTGCCAGCAGCTTAGCGCTCGCACCAAATGAGCAGTTCTTC.